This T cell receptor beta chain was identified during a study of early stage breast cancer tumors. In the study overall: About 80% of the 16 invasive tumors were ER+, PR+ and HER2-. Findings and limits, study-wide: Tumors had about 2.4-fold higher T cell density and higher clonality than adjacent normal breast tissue. Most shared enriched TCRB sequences were commonly generated ones.

Only in-frame clones appear in the TCRdb table, and some are missing; sequencing was by immunoSEQ multiplex PCR. The sample yields about 36,000 clones, over 65% seen once. This clone occurred a few times. Its antigen is currently unknown. V lost 4 bases and J lost 6; bases outside the gene matches: 10. CDR3 length: 16 amino acids. The germline V gene has CDR1 SGHVS and CDR2 FNYEAQ. The rearrangement joins TRBV7-6 to TRBJ2-7; 12 bases fit TRBD2. The sequence derives from a person in their sixties with breast cancer. The sample was blood. CDR3 amino acids: CASSSWTSGVKGEQYF. CDR3 nucleotide sequence: TGTGCCAGCAGCTCCTGGACTAGCGGGGTCAAGGGCGAGCAGTACTTC.